This T cell receptor (beta chain) was documented in a study of cytotoxic CD8 clonotypes in ibrutinib-treated CLL. Background on the study: Researchers reported over 9 relapsed/refractory and roughly 15 treatment-naive patients, roughly 17 of them IGHV unmutated. Study results and limitations: Exceeding age-matched healthy donors, baseline clonality also tracked the counts of circulating CD8+ T cells. Public clonotypes, rarely seen, contracted or held steady on treatment.

Using immunoSEQ multiplex PCR, the repertoire was profiled, and TCRdb retains in-frame clones only, with some absent. The sample records 130,000 or so clones, about 85% being singletons. A note on this clone: The antigen is undetermined.

Trimming cost V 6 bases and J 0 bases; bases outside gene matches: 5. Germline V gene data show CDR1 as MNHNS and CDR2 as SASEGT. CDR3 length: 14 residues. Genomic DNA in a quantity of about 2.1 micrograms was derived from cryopreserved PBMCs for TCR beta libraries. The TCR comes from a human donor with chronic lymphocytic leukemia. The chain has TRBV6-1 and TRBJ2-7, with 7 positions matching TRBD1. This specimen was PBMCs, taken after 24 months of ibrutinib treatment. The CDR3 bases are TGTGCCAGCAGCAAACAGGGGTTCTCCTACGAGCAGTACTTC. It translates to CASSKQGFSYEQYF.